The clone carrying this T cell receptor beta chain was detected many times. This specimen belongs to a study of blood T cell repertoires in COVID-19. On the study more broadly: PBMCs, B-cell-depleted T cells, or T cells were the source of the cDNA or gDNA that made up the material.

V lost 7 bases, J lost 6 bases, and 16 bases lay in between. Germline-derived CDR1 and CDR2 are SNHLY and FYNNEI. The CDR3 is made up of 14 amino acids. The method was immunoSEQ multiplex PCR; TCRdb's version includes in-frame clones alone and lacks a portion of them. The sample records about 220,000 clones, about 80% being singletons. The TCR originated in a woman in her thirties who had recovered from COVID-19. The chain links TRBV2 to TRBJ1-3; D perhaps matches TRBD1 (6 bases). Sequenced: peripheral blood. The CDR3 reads CASTSGGQENTIYF. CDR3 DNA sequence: TGTGCCAGCACATCCGGGGGGCAGGAAAACACCATATATTTT.